The next 17 T cell receptor beta chains were all read from a single sample in a study of early T cells in non-severe SARS-CoV-2 infection. One entry per CDR3 protein, called by TCRdb with MiXCR from the 5' RACE reads. The sample has tens of thousands of distinct CDR3 sequences; approximately 7.7% are singletons. The specimen sequenced was whole blood. These receptors were obtained from an adult who was a healthcare worker with PCR-confirmed SARS-CoV-2 infection or an uninfected control (not recorded which).

CDR3 nucleotide sequence: TGTGCCAGCAGTTCGGGGGCTCAAGAGACCCAGTACTTC. This encodes CASSSGAQETQYF. This chain uses TRBV28 with TRBJ2-5; D is perhaps TRBD1 or TRBD2 (6 bases each). Germline values: CDR1 MDHEN, CDR2 SYDVKM. V was cut by 4 bases and J by 2 bases, with 8 bases left in between. This CDR3 spans 13 amino acids.

This clonotype was seen repeatedly, ten times or more. The CDR3 coding sequence is TGTGCCAGCAGCGTCTCACCCGCTAGCGGGTTAACAGATACGCAGTATTTT. Translated: CASSVSPASGLTDTQYF. The V and J genes are TRBV9 and TRBJ2-3; 8 positions agree with TRBD2. Germline CDR1 and CDR2: SGDLS and YYNGEE. The CDR3 totals 17 residues. Germline trimming cut 2 bases from V and 3 bases from J; bases unmatched to any gene: 11.

This clonotype was counted only a few times. The chain uses TRBV28 and TRBJ2-7, with D possibly being TRBD2 (5 bases). This CDR3 has 13 amino acids. V was clipped by 7 bases and J by 0 bases, with 10 bases between them. Germline CDR1 and CDR2: MDHEN and SYDVKM. The DNA for the CDR3 is TGTGCCAGCACCTCGGGGAGCTCCTACGAGCAGTACTTC. Its translation is CASTSGSSYEQYF.

The rearrangement links TRBV11-3 to TRBJ2-3; D not certain. The CDR3 loop spans 13 amino acids. CDR1 is SGHNT, CDR2 YENEEA, per germline. V was clipped by 2 bases and J by 9 bases, with 12 bases between them. CDR3 in DNA: TGTGCCAGCAGCTTACCGCCCCATCGGACGCAGTATTTT. It yields the protein CASSLPPHRTQYF.

This chain connects TRBV28 to TRBJ2-5; TRBD1 agrees at 8 bases. CDR3 length: 16 residues. CDR1 is MDHEN, CDR2 SYDVKM, per germline. V lost 6 bases and J lost 2; bases outside the gene matches: 11. Here the CDR3 reads CASRNSGGRPQETQYF. For the CDR3, the DNA is TGTGCCAGCAGGAACTCAGGGGGCCGGCCACAAGAGACCCAGTACTTC.

By sample share, this clonotype is medium-sized. The rearrangement links TRBV9 to TRBJ2-1; possible D gene TRBD2, 6 bases. This CDR3 is built from 13 residues. CDR1 and CDR2 from the germline V gene are SGDLS and YYNGEE. V was clipped by 4 bases and J by 7 bases, with 12 bases between them. DNA of the CDR3: TGTGCCAGCAGCTCGGGACTCTCTAATGAGCAGTTCTTC. Residues: CASSSGLSNEQFF. Combining the CDR3 with reference TRBV9 and TRBJ2-1 gives the whole variable domain DSGVTQTPKHLITATGQRVTLRCSPRSGDLSVYWYQQSLDQGLQFLIQYYNGEERAKGNILERFSAQQFPDLHSELNLSSLELGDSALYFCASSSGLSNEQFFGPGTRLTVL.

The gene calls are TRBV2 and TRBJ2-1; 13 bases fit TRBD2. This CDR3 contains 14 residues. Germline assignment: CDR1 SNHLY and CDR2 FYNNEI. J lost 10 bases, V lost 4 bases, and 4 bases had no gene match. The CDR3 reads CASSAGTSGTEQFF. The CDR3 bases are TGTGCCAGCAGTGCCGGGACTAGCGGGACCGAGCAGTTCTTC.

This clonotype was found many times. The chain joins TRBV27 to TRBJ2-3; 7 bases are a match to TRBD1. This CDR3 has 14 amino acids. In germline, CDR1 is MNHEY, CDR2 SMNVEV (reference sequence). The V segment lost 3 bases and the J segment 6 bases; nucleotides outside the gene matches: 6. CDR3 sequence (DNA): TGTGCCAGCAGTTTTCTCAGGGGGTCGGATACGCAGTATTTT. The encoded protein is CASSFLRGSDTQYF.

Ten or more counts support this clonotype. The chain has TRBV28 and TRBJ2-7, with 9 bases lining up with TRBD2. The V segment lost 6 bases and the J segment 2 bases; nucleotides outside the gene matches: 2. This CDR3 has 13 residues. Germline CDR1 is MDHEN and CDR2 is SYDVKM. The CDR3 here is CASRASGAYEQYF. CDR3 nucleotide sequence: TGTGCCAGCAGGGCTAGCGGGGCCTACGAGCAGTACTTC. The variable domain in full, completed from reference TRBV28 and TRBJ2-7, reads DVKVTQSSRYLVKRTGEKVFLECVQDMDHENMFWYRQDPGLGLRLIYFSYDVKMKEKGDIPEGYSVSREKKERFSLILESASTNQTSMYLCASRASGAYEQYFGPGTRLTVT.

This clonotype was seen a handful of times. The rearrangement joins TRBV4-2 to TRBJ2-7, with D possibly TRBD2 on 6 matching bases. CDR3 size: 14 residues. Germline CDR1 LGHNA, CDR2 YNFKEQ. V was shortened by 0 bases and J by 1 base, with 7 bases between the two germline ends. This CDR3 is CASSQESGSYEQYF. CDR3 nucleotides: TGTGCCAGCAGCCAAGAAAGCGGGTCCTACGAGCAGTACTTC.

This clonotype was observed many times. The chain carries TRBV12-3 or TRBV12-4 and TRBJ1-2; possible D gene TRBD1, 5 bases. The CDR3 extends over 14 amino acids. The V end was cut by 5 bases, the J end by 4 bases, with 14 bases between. The CDR3 loop is CASSRGEGIYGYTF. CDR3 DNA sequence: TGTGCCAGCAGTCGGGGGGAGGGGATCTATGGCTACACCTTC.

The sample holds many counts of this clonotype. The V call is TRBV28, the J call TRBJ2-7; TRBD2 matches 12 bases. V shed 5 bases and J 2 bases; nucleotides not matched to a gene: 4. In germline, CDR1 is MDHEN, CDR2 SYDVKM. The CDR3 sequence is 15 residues long. As DNA, the CDR3 is TGTGCCAGCAGTCAGACTAGCGGGGGAACCTACGAGCAGTACTTC. Its translation: CASSQTSGGTYEQYF.

This clonotype was counted ten times or more. The junction departs from the called germline gene at one end, perhaps through a read error. The V call is TRBV20-1, the J call TRBJ2-1; D assignment may be TRBD1 or TRBD2 (5 bases each). The CDR3 is 13 amino acids. The germline V gene has CDR1 DFQATT and CDR2 SNEGSKA (reference sequence). DNA for the CDR3: TGCAGTGCGAGAGGGGAAAGAGACAATGAGCAGTTCTTC. Translation: CSARGERDNEQFF.

Only a few counts were recorded for this clonotype. The chain carries TRBV7-6 and TRBJ2-7; 8 nucleotides line up with TRBD1. With 0 bases clipped from V and 4 bases from J, the junction kept 5 bases outside the gene matches. Germline lookup yields CDR1 SGHVS and CDR2 FNYEAQ. The CDR3 runs to 15 residues. The CDR3 sequence: CASSLAQDRAYEQYF. The CDR3 DNA reads as TGTGCCAGCAGCTTAGCTCAGGACAGGGCATACGAGCAGTACTTC.

This clonotype was recorded many times. The rearrangement links TRBV20-1 to TRBJ2-1; 7 positions agree with TRBD2. The germline gives CDR1 DFQATT, CDR2 SNEGSKA (reference sequence). Germline trimming cut 2 bases from V and 4 bases from J; bases unmatched to any gene: 8. The CDR3 runs 15 residues. The CDR3 region is CSARFTSADYNEQFF. CDR3 nucleotide sequence: TGCAGTGCTAGATTTACTAGCGCTGATTACAATGAGCAGTTCTTC.

This clonotype was recorded a few times. The rearrangement joins TRBV18 to TRBJ2-1; D possibly uses TRBD1 or TRBD2 (5 bases each). Trimming stripped 4 bases from V and 8 bases from J, with 18 bases between. This CDR3 is built from 15 residues. CDR1 KGHSH and CDR2 LQKENI come from the germline V gene. The CDR3 loop is CASSLGTQEVYEQFF. In nucleotides, the CDR3 is TGTGCCAGCTCACTAGGGACGCAAGAGGTCTATGAGCAGTTCTTC.

This clonotype occurred many times. This chain uses TRBV5-1 with TRBJ2-3, with 7 bases lining up with TRBD2. The CDR3 has 14 amino acids. V trimming: 6 bases; J trimming: 2 bases; junction bases outside the gene matches: 6. Germline-derived CDR1 and CDR2 are SGHRS and YFSETQ. The CDR3 protein is CASKRGAPTDTQYF. The CDR3 DNA sequence: TGCGCCAGCAAGCGGGGAGCCCCCACAGATACGCAGTATTTT.